The 29 T cell receptor beta chains in this list originate from one sample, sequenced in a study of cytomegalovirus exposure and HLA in healthy donors. In the PCR, 60 Vbeta and 13 Jbeta primers were used. Clones were read by immunoSEQ multiplex PCR, and TCRdb kept only the in-frame ones, dropping some. Seen here are around 210,000 clones, roughly three quarters observed once, and the top ten hold about 1.7%. The sample consisted of PBMCs. The source of these receptors is a man in his fifties in good health and CMV-seronegative.

This chain joins TRBV28 and TRBJ1-5; TRBD1 aligns across 9 bases. This CDR3 is built from 18 residues. From germline, CDR1 is MDHEN and CDR2 SYDVKM. V shed 5 bases and J 4 bases; nucleotides not matched to a gene: 15. The CDR3 is CASSPLERDRVGNQPQHF. CDR3 DNA sequence: TGTGCCAGCAGTCCACTCGAAAGGGACAGGGTCGGAAATCAGCCCCAGCATTTT.

The chain recombines TRBV25-1 with TRBJ2-1, with 9 bases matching TRBD1. This CDR3 region has 16 residues. The J segment lost 5 bases and the V segment lost 0 bases, leaving 5 bases of the junction unmatched. Germline assignment: CDR1 MGHDK and CDR2 SYGVNS. The DNA of the CDR3 is TGTGCCAGCAGTGAATATGGGGACAGGGTAGACAATGAGCAGTTCTTC. Translated, it gives CASSEYGDRVDNEQFF.

V usage is TRBV7-2 and J usage is TRBJ2-5; the match to TRBD2 covers 8 bases. The DNA matches TRBJ2-7 better at its end, which makes the J call doubtful. The CDR3 runs 15 residues. Germline CDR1 and CDR2: SGHTA and FQGNSA. CDR3 loop: CASDRQGLVGNEQYF. DNA for the CDR3: TGTGCCAGCGACCGCCAGGGACTAGTGGGGAACGAGCAGTACTTC.

The V gene is TRBV11-2, the J gene TRBJ1-2; 7 positions agree with TRBD1. Trimming took 7 bases from V and 3 from J; bases not matched to a gene: 11. CDR3 length: 15 residues. Germline V CDR1 and CDR2: SGHAT, FQNNGV. The CDR3 region has the DNA TGTGCCAGCAATCCCGCGGGACAGAAATACTATGGCTACACCTTC. This encodes CASNPAGQKYYGYTF.

The chain employs TRBV7-3 and TRBJ2-5, with TRBD1 matching over 8 bases. Germline V gene data show CDR1 as SGHTA and CDR2 as FQGTGA. The ends lost 5 bases at V and 2 bases at J; junction bases unmatched: 4. The CDR3 is 14 residues long. The CDR3 here is CASSRQGRQETQYF. DNA for the CDR3: TGTGCCAGCAGCAGACAGGGGCGACAAGAGACCCAGTACTTC.

The rearrangement uses TRBV7-3 and TRBJ1-2; TRBD1 agrees at 9 bases. CDR1 is SGHTA, CDR2 FQGTGA, per germline. The V and J ends lost 0 bases and 8 bases, in that order; junction bases with no gene match: 7. The CDR3 sequence is 15 residues long. As DNA, the CDR3 is TGTGCCAGCAGCTTAACCGGGACAGGGAGTGAAGGCTACACCTTC. This codes for CASSLTGTGSEGYTF.

The rearrangement uses TRBV6-5 and TRBJ1-2; no clear D gene. The V end lost 3 bases, the J end lost 4 bases, and 12 bases lay between the germline ends. This CDR3 is built from 14 residues. Germline values: CDR1 MNHEY, CDR2 SVGAGI. CDR3 in DNA: TGTGCCAGCAGTTATAGTCGGGAAATCTATGGCTACACCTTC. Protein product: CASSYSREIYGYTF.

The chain joins TRBV7-9 to TRBJ2-7; TRBD1 might be the D (5 bases). In germline, CDR1 is SEHNR, CDR2 FQNEAQ (reference sequence). V lost 6 bases and J 1 base, leaving 13 bases between the germline ends. The CDR3 consists of 14 residues. The CDR3 DNA follows: TGTGCCAGCAGTCCCCCGGCAGGGTCCTACGAGCAGTACTTC. Its translation: CASSPPAGSYEQYF.

V gene TRBV27 combines with J gene TRBJ2-6; D call uncertain. Germline V gene data show CDR1 as MNHEY and CDR2 as SMNVEV (reference sequence). Trimming stripped 4 bases from V and 0 bases from J, with 10 bases between. The CDR3 length is 16 residues. DNA of the CDR3: TGTGCCAGCAGTTCCCCAGGTTACTCTGGGGCCAACGTCCTGACTTTC. Protein: CASSSPGYSGANVLTF.

The rearrangement joins TRBV5-1 to TRBJ2-7; the match to TRBD1 covers 8 bases. This CDR3 region has 13 residues. Germline V gene sequence: CDR1 SGHRS, CDR2 YFSETQ. J gave up 1 base and V 7 bases, and 4 bases lay outside the gene matches. CDR3 DNA: TGCGCCAGCGCCGGACAGGGTTCCTACGAGCAGTACTTC. It codes for CASAGQGSYEQYF.

V gene TRBV7-3 combines with J gene TRBJ2-7, with 8 bases that match TRBD1. This CDR3 is built from 15 residues. The germline gives CDR1 SGHTA, CDR2 FQGTGA. V shed 1 base and J 3 bases; nucleotides not matched to a gene: 5. CDR3 loop: CASSLSPGGVYEQYF. The CDR3 DNA follows: TGTGCCAGCAGCTTAAGTCCAGGGGGCGTCTACGAGCAGTACTTC. Looking up the rest from reference TRBV7-3 and TRBJ2-7 gives the full variable domain: GAGVSQTPSNKVTEKGKYVELRCDPISGHTALYWYRQSLGQGPEFLIYFQGTGAADDSGLPNDRFFAVRPEGSVSTLKIQRTERGDSAVYLCASSLSPGGVYEQYFGPGTRLTVT.

The chain recombines TRBV28 with TRBJ2-5, with D maybe TRBD1 (6 bases). The DNA end favors TRBJ2-7, so the J call may be wrong. The germline CDR1 and CDR2 sequences are MDHEN and SYDVKM. This CDR3 has 14 residues. In nucleotides, the CDR3 is TGTGCCAGCAGCAGTCCAGGGGCACTTAACGAGCAGTACTTC. Residues: CASSSPGALNEQYF.

The V gene is TRBV29-1, the J gene TRBJ1-1; a possible D gene is TRBD1 (6 bases). This CDR3 comprises 15 residues. In germline, CDR1 is SQVTM, CDR2 ANQGSEA. V was shortened by 3 bases and J by 3 bases, with 17 bases between the two germline ends. CDR3 sequence (DNA): TGCAGCGTTGAGGGGCTGGGGGGGCGGTACACTGAAGCTTTCTTT. Translation: CSVEGLGGRYTEAFF.

This chain joins TRBV4-2 and TRBJ1-2, with 7 bases identical to TRBD1. The ends lost 2 bases at V and 5 bases at J; junction bases unmatched: 5. Germline V gene sequence: CDR1 LGHNA, CDR2 YNFKEQ. The CDR3 runs to 14 residues. CDR3 amino acids: CASSQRTGFYGYTF. CDR3 nucleotides: TGTGCCAGCAGCCAAAGGACAGGCTTTTATGGCTACACCTTC.

This clone has a single count. The chain recombines TRBV4-1 with TRBJ2-3, with D tentatively TRBD2 (6 bases). The ends were cut back, 1 base at V and 6 bases at J, with 29 bases in the middle. Germline CDR1 is MGHRA and CDR2 is YSYEKL. This CDR3 has 20 amino acids. The CDR3 sequence: CASSQVGGRGRVGQGDTQYF. CDR3 in DNA: TGCGCCAGCAGCCAAGTTGGGGGGAGAGGGCGGGTCGGGCAGGGTGATACGCAGTATTTT.

This clone was counted a few times. V is TRBV19 and J is TRBJ2-7, with 9 positions matching TRBD1. This CDR3 spans 13 amino acids. With 7 bases clipped from V and 3 bases from J, the junction kept 4 bases outside the gene matches. The V gene's germline CDR1 is LNHDA and CDR2 SQIVND (reference sequence). CDR3 amino acids: CASNLGQGYEQYF. CDR3 coding DNA: TGTGCCAGTAACCTGGGACAGGGCTACGAGCAGTACTTC.

The J gene is TRBJ2-1, the V gene TRBV27, with 15 nucleotides matching TRBD2. Trimming took 3 bases from V and 7 from J; bases not matched to a gene: 1. The germline CDR1 and CDR2 sequences are MNHEY and SMNVEV (reference sequence). The CDR3 runs to 15 residues. The CDR3 reads CASSFGTSGRNEQFF. Here the CDR3 DNA reads TGTGCCAGCAGTTTTGGGACTAGCGGGAGGAATGAGCAGTTCTTC.

The chain combines TRBV15 with TRBJ2-7, with TRBD1 matching over 8 bases. The CDR3 runs to 14 residues. Germline loops: CDR1 LNHNV, CDR2 YYDKDF (reference sequence). Trimming took 3 bases from V and 3 from J; bases not matched to a gene: 4. In DNA form, the CDR3 reads TGTGCCACCAGCAGTAGACAGGGGAACTACGAGCAGTACTTC. Translation: CATSSRQGNYEQYF.

The V call is TRBV10-2, the J call TRBJ1-3; 7 nucleotides line up with TRBD1. Trimming took 3 bases from V and 0 from J; bases not matched to a gene: 8. Germline CDR1 and CDR2: WSHSY and SAAADI. The length of the CDR3 is 17 residues. The CDR3 nucleotides are TGCGCCAGCAGTGAAGGTCGGGACAGCCGCTCTGGAAACACCATATATTTT. Its translation: CASSEGRDSRSGNTIYF.

The chain combines TRBV6-5 with TRBJ1-3; D not certain. Germline CDR1 MNHEY, CDR2 SVGAGI. Trimming stripped 3 bases from V and 0 bases from J, with 12 bases between. The CDR3 consists of 16 residues. CDR3 in amino acids: CASSYTPRNSGNTIYF. The CDR3 region has the DNA TGTGCCAGCAGTTATACTCCCCGTAACTCTGGAAACACCATATATTTT.

The rearrangement links TRBV6-6 to TRBJ2-7; perhaps TRBD1 as D (5 bases). Germline assignment: CDR1 MNHNY and CDR2 SVGAGI (reference sequence). Trimming pared 6 bases from V and 2 bases from J, leaving 17 bases between. This CDR3 comprises 15 residues. The CDR3 DNA reads TGTGCCAGCAGAACCAGGGCAGGGCAAACCTACGAGCAGTACTTC. It yields the protein CASRTRAGQTYEQYF.

V usage is TRBV6-5 and J usage is TRBJ2-5; D is possibly TRBD1 (5 bases). The CDR3 loop spans 15 amino acids. Per the germline V gene, CDR1 is MNHEY and CDR2 is SVGAGI. Between the trimmed V and J ends, which lost 0 bases and 3 bases, there was a span of 11 bases. CDR3 protein: CASSYSIRVEETQYF. Here the CDR3 DNA reads TGTGCCAGCAGTTACTCGATCAGGGTAGAAGAGACCCAGTACTTC.

Of note for this clone: Within the sample, other DNA sequences also encode this same CDR3. The rearrangement joins TRBV6-1 to TRBJ1-6; TRBD1 agrees at 7 bases. After removal of 7 bases from V and 7 bases from J, the junction contained 7 bases not matched to a gene. The germline CDR1 and CDR2 sequences are MNHNS and SASEGT. CDR3 size: 14 residues. The CDR3, as DNA: TGTGCCAGCACTCAGGGGACAGAGAATTCACCCCTCCACTTT. Its translation: CASTQGTENSPLHF.

This rearrangement joins TRBV7-3 to TRBJ2-2; weak D call: TRBD2 (5 bases). CDR3 size: 16 residues. Trimming removed 0 bases from V and 6 bases from J, with 14 bases in between. Looked up from germline, CDR1 is SGHTA and CDR2 is FQGTGA. CDR3 in amino acids: CASSLTEGFGPGELFF. CDR3 coding DNA: TGTGCCAGCAGCTTAACCGAGGGATTCGGTCCCGGGGAGCTGTTTTTT. The whole variable domain, remainder taken from reference TRBV7-3 and TRBJ2-2, is GAGVSQTPSNKVTEKGKYVELRCDPISGHTALYWYRQSLGQGPEFLIYFQGTGAADDSGLPNDRFFAVRPEGSVSTLKIQRTERGDSAVYLCASSLTEGFGPGELFFGEGSRLTVL.

This clone was recorded only once. The chain links TRBV19 to TRBJ2-7; 8 bases are shared with TRBD1. Germline loops: CDR1 LNHDA, CDR2 SQIVND (reference sequence). This CDR3 region has 12 residues. Losses at the gene ends were 7 bases for V and 6 bases for J; bases not matched to a gene: 5. The CDR3 sequence is CASTAGGGEQYF. DNA for the CDR3: TGTGCCAGTACTGCAGGGGGCGGCGAGCAGTACTTC. The complete variable domain, with remaining parts taken from reference TRBV19 and TRBJ2-7, reads DGGITQSPKYLFRKEGQNVTLSCEQNLNHDAMYWYRQDPGQGLRLIYYSQIVNDFQKGDIAEGYSVSREKKESFPLTVTSAQKNPTAFYLCASTAGGGEQYFGPGTRLTVT.

In this sample, this clone turned up once. The J gene is TRBJ1-1, the V gene TRBV29-1; D not resolved. Germline CDR1 reads SQVTM; CDR2 reads ANQGSEA. The V and J ends lost 4 bases and 5 bases respectively, with 5 bases between them. The CDR3 is 10 residues long. Here the CDR3 DNA reads TGCAGCGTTGTCGAGACTGAAGCTTTCTTT. It specifies CSVVETEAFF.

The chain uses TRBV9 and TRBJ1-5; TRBD1 might be the D (6 bases). From germline, CDR1 is SGDLS and CDR2 YYNGEE. V dropped 0 bases and J dropped 5 bases, with 6 bases sitting between them. The CDR3 runs to 13 residues. CDR3 sequence (DNA): TGTGCCAGCAGCGTAGACAGGGATCAGCCCCAGCATTTT. Residues: CASSVDRDQPQHF.

V gene TRBV15 combines with J gene TRBJ2-1; 11 bases are shared with TRBD2. This CDR3 spans 15 amino acids. J gave up 5 bases and V 6 bases, and 6 bases lay outside the gene matches. From germline, CDR1 is LNHNV and CDR2 YYDKDF (reference sequence). The CDR3 DNA reads as TGTGCCACCAGTGGGGGGACTAGCGGTCACAATGAGCAGTTCTTC. This sequence encodes CATSGGTSGHNEQFF. The variable domain in full, completed from reference TRBV15 and TRBJ2-1, reads DAMVIQNPRYQVTQFGKPVTLSCSQTLNHNVMYWYQQKSSQAPKLLFHYYDKDFNNEADTPDNFQSRRPNTSFCFLDIRSPGLGDTAMYLCATSGGTSGHNEQFFGPGTRLTVL.

This chain uses TRBV6-5 with TRBJ2-7; weak D call: TRBD2 (6 bases). From germline, CDR1 is MNHEY and CDR2 SVGAGI. V was clipped by 2 bases and J by 2 bases, with 13 bases between them. There are 15 residues in the CDR3. The CDR3 is CASSYVEGGTYEQYF. The CDR3 nucleotides read TGTGCCAGCAGTTACGTGGAGGGAGGAACCTACGAGCAGTACTTC.